Reported below is one T cell receptor (beta chain). What it recognizes is unknown. This record belongs to a study of beta chain features in type 1 diabetes. Study-wide results and caveats: Shortening that was moderate but significant affected the TCRB CDR3s of Type 1 diabetes patients in all four CD4+ subsets. More deletions and fewer insertions at VDJ junctions were found in patients with type 1 diabetes. PCR might favor shorter templates, equally in patients and controls.

This CDR3 region has 14 residues. The germline V and J ends were trimmed by 4 bases and 5 bases, with 12 bases remaining between them. CDR1 and CDR2 (germline): SNHLY, FYNNEI. The investigators reverse transcribed all of the isolated RNA, so they sequenced expressed TCRB transcripts. Repertoires were generated with immunoSEQ multiplex PCR, while TCRdb's copy carries only in-frame clones and drops some. The sample shows over 200,000 clones, roughly 11% of them seen only once. This sequence was found in a man aged 30 to 39 with type 1 diabetes. The V gene is TRBV2, the J gene TRBJ1-5; D not resolved. The sequencing input was naive CD4+ T cells from blood. The CDR3: CASSADRRDQPQHF. The CDR3 coding sequence is TGTGCCAGCAGTGCTGACCGCCGGGATCAGCCCCAGCATTTT.